The 20 T cell receptor beta chains below all came from one sample that was sequenced in a study of T cell responses to AZD1222 COVID-19 vaccine (dated by TCRdb to the early 2020s). The protocol used for the library was the immunoSEQ multiplex PCR assay. TCRdb took this table from immuneACCESS and kept in-frame rearrangements with V and J called. Such tables lack part of the clones; where checked against another copy, unresolved V genes explain under half of the gap, and the rest is unexplained. The sample data list approximately 75,000 clones, and around 90% of these were observed just once. The top ten clonotypes cover 18% of the sample. Sample time point, as interpreted from the label and publication: about 28 days (+/-7) after the second vaccine dose. Sequenced here: peripheral blood, sampled 28 days after the second AZD1222 dose. The source is an adult who received the AZD1222 COVID-19 vaccine.

The genes are TRBV3-1 (or the pseudogene TRBV3-2) and TRBJ1-5; 11 nucleotides match TRBD1. The CDR3 covers 14 residues. CDR1 and CDR2 from the germline V gene are LGHDT and YNNKEL (reference sequence). The ends lost 3 bases at V and 6 bases at J; junction bases unmatched: 1. CDR3 DNA: TGTGCCAGCAGCCAGGGACAGGGGGGTCAGCCCCAGCATTTT. Its protein product is CASSQGQGGQPQHF.

The J gene is TRBJ2-5, the V gene TRBV7-2; no clear D gene. CDR1 is SGHTA and CDR2 is FQGNSA in the germline V gene. The CDR3 spans 13 residues. With 4 bases removed from V and 2 bases from J, the gap between germline ends came to 8 bases. CDR3 sequence reads: CASSWINQETQYF. The CDR3, as DNA: TGTGCCAGCAGCTGGATTAATCAAGAGACCCAGTACTTC.

The chain links TRBV11-2 to TRBJ1-1; TRBD1 might be the D (6 bases). V was pared by 4 bases and J by 4 bases, with 13 bases between. Germline V lookup: CDR1 SGHAT, CDR2 FQNNGV. This CDR3 contains 14 residues. The CDR3 region is CASSWTQGTTEAFF. CDR3 nucleotide sequence: TGTGCCAGCAGCTGGACGCAGGGGACCACTGAAGCTTTCTTT.

This clone was seen only a few times. The chain links TRBV19 to TRBJ1-6; D is uncertain. The length of the CDR3 is 14 residues. From germline, CDR1 is LNHDA and CDR2 SQIVND (reference sequence). Deletions cut 4 bases from V and 5 bases from J, with 9 bases between. CDR3 nucleotide sequence: TGTGCCAGTAGTAGGCGAGAAGATAATTCACCCCTCCACTTT. It specifies CASSRREDNSPLHF.

The chain uses TRBV3-1 (or the pseudogene TRBV3-2) and TRBJ1-1, with unresolved D. With 4 bases removed from V and 4 bases from J, the gap between germline ends came to 4 bases. There are 11 residues in the CDR3. CDR1 and CDR2 (germline): LGHDT, YNNKEL (reference sequence). The CDR3 reads CASSPGTEAFF. CDR3 in DNA: TGTGCCAGCAGCCCAGGCACTGAAGCTTTCTTT.

The rearrangement joins TRBV6-5 to TRBJ2-1, with 13 nucleotides matching TRBD2. CDR1 and CDR2 (germline): MNHEY, SVGAGI. V was clipped by 8 bases and J by 3 bases; unmatched bases: 1. The CDR3 consists of 14 residues. The CDR3 nucleotides are TGTGCCAGCGGGACTAGCGGGGACTACAATGAGCAGTTCTTC. It is translated as CASGTSGDYNEQFF.

The chain links TRBV3-1 (or the pseudogene TRBV3-2) to TRBJ2-7; 11 nucleotides match TRBD2. The V gene's germline CDR1 is LGHDT and CDR2 YNNKEL (reference sequence). V lost 5 bases to trimming and J lost 2 bases; unmatched junction nucleotides: 2. The CDR3 has 14 residues. This chain's CDR3 is CASSYSGGAYEQYF. CDR3 sequence (DNA): TGTGCCAGCAGCTATAGCGGGGGGGCCTACGAGCAGTACTTC.

CDR3 nucleotides: TGTGCCAGTAGTATATCTCGGGGGGCCTTTTCCAATGAGCAGTTCTTC. Its translation is CASSISRGAFSNEQFF. The V gene is TRBV19, the J gene TRBJ2-1, with D perhaps matching TRBD2 (7 bases). Germline lookup yields CDR1 LNHDA and CDR2 SQIVND (reference sequence). V was shortened by 2 bases and J by 6 bases, with 17 bases between the two germline ends. The CDR3 sequence is 16 residues long.

J is TRBJ2-3 and V is TRBV2; D perhaps matches TRBD2 (5 bases). The CDR3 has 12 residues. Germline V gives CDR1 SNHLY, CDR2 FYNNEI. Trimming pared 8 bases from V and 4 bases from J, leaving 10 bases between. CDR3 DNA: TGTGCCAGCGCTGGACTTTCAGATACGCAGTATTTT. It specifies CASAGLSDTQYF.

The chain recombines TRBV24-1 with TRBJ2-4; D possibly corresponds to TRBD2 (7 bases). The germline V gene has CDR1 KGHDR and CDR2 SFDVKD. Deletions cut 8 bases from V and 0 bases from J, with 25 bases between. CDR3 size: 19 residues. This chain's CDR3 is CATTVMIGGPNPAKNIQYF. Written as DNA, the CDR3 is TGTGCCACCACAGTGATGATCGGGGGGCCAAACCCAGCCAAAAACATTCAGTACTTC.

V is TRBV3-1 (or the pseudogene TRBV3-2) and J is TRBJ2-7; no reliable D call. CDR3 length equals 14 residues. Germline V gene data show CDR1 as LGHDT and CDR2 as YNNKEL (reference sequence). Trimming cost V 4 bases and J 2 bases, with 12 bases left between them. DNA for the CDR3: TGTGCCAGCAGCCCCCAGACGAGGACCTACGAGCAGTACTTC. Translated, it gives CASSPQTRTYEQYF.

The chain uses TRBV18 and TRBJ2-5; D call uncertain. Trimming shortened V by 3 bases and J by 0 bases, and 14 bases separated the two germline ends. The CDR3 contains 16 residues. Germline assignment: CDR1 KGHSH and CDR2 LQKENI. The CDR3 DNA follows: TGTGCCAGCTCACCCCGGCTGCCCCAGTACCAAGAGACCCAGTACTTC. Translating gives CASSPRLPQYQETQYF.

The chain is built from TRBV11-1 and TRBJ1-5; D is uncertain. The germline V and J ends were trimmed by 2 bases and 0 bases, with 5 bases remaining between them. This CDR3 spans 14 amino acids. The germline gives CDR1 SGHAT, CDR2 FQDESV (reference sequence). The CDR3 DNA follows: TGTGCCAGCAGCTTACACTTTAGCAATCAGCCCCAGCATTTT. Amino acids: CASSLHFSNQPQHF.

The V gene is TRBV19, the J gene TRBJ2-2, with D tentatively TRBD1 or TRBD2 (5 bases each). The germline gives CDR1 LNHDA, CDR2 SQIVND (reference sequence). The CDR3 has 18 amino acids. Trimming stripped 3 bases from V and 6 bases from J, with 23 bases between. CDR3 in amino acids: CASSIENTGSWGPGELFF. The CDR3, as DNA: TGTGCCAGTAGTATCGAAAACACCGGGTCGTGGGGACCCGGGGAGCTGTTTTTT.

This clone was detected only a few times. The chain employs TRBV12-2 and TRBJ1-5. TRBV12-2 is reported as a pseudogene. The length of the CDR3 is 15 residues. The CDR3 DNA reads TGTGCAAGTCGCTACGGGGACGCAAGCAATCAGCCCCAGCATTTT. As protein: CASRYGDASNQPQHF.

This chain connects TRBV3-1 (or the pseudogene TRBV3-2) to TRBJ2-5, with a possible D match to TRBD2 (5 bases). There are 13 residues in the CDR3. Between the trimmed V and J ends, which lost 0 bases and 8 bases, there was a span of 10 bases. CDR1 and CDR2 from the germline V gene are LGHDT and YNNKEL (reference sequence). The CDR3 DNA reads as TGTGCCAGCAGCCAAGATGTCGGAGGCACCCAGTACTTC. This encodes CASSQDVGGTQYF.

The rearrangement uses TRBV7-9 and TRBJ2-7; tentatively, D is TRBD1 or TRBD2 (6 bases each). The CDR3 consists of 14 residues. CDR1 and CDR2 from the germline V gene are SEHNR and FQNEAQ (reference sequence). V was shortened by 1 base and J by 4 bases, with 11 bases between the two germline ends. CDR3 DNA: TGTGCCAGCAGCTTAGGACAGGAGGGTTACGAGCAGTACTTC. Protein sequence: CASSLGQEGYEQYF. The variable domain in full, completed from reference TRBV7-9 and TRBJ2-7, reads DTGVSQNPRHKITKRGQNVTFRCDPISEHNRLYWYRQTLGQGPEFLTYFQNEAQLEKSRLLSDRFSAERPKGSFSTLEIQRTEQGDSAMYLCASSLGQEGYEQYFGPGTRLTVT.

The rearrangement joins TRBV14 to TRBJ1-6; D ambiguous. The V and J ends lost 4 bases and 7 bases respectively, with 11 bases between them. Germline lookup yields CDR1 SGHDN and CDR2 FVKESK. The CDR3 totals 14 residues. Here the CDR3 reads CASSPSSRNSPLHF. The CDR3 DNA sequence: TGTGCCAGCAGCCCCAGCTCAAGGAATTCACCCCTCCACTTT.

This chain links TRBV30 with TRBJ1-4, with D possibly TRBD1 on 6 matching bases. Germline lookup yields CDR1 GTSNPN and CDR2 SVGIG (reference sequence). Deletions cut 5 bases from V and 8 bases from J, with 15 bases between. The CDR3 consists of 13 residues. CDR3 in DNA: TGTGCCTGGGATACAGGGCGGGAAGAAAAACTGTTTTTT. The encoded protein is CAWDTGREEKLFF. Drawing the rest from reference TRBV30 and TRBJ1-4, the complete variable domain is SQTIHQWPATLVQPVGSPLSLECTVEGTSNPNLYWYRQAAGRGLQLLFYSVGIGQISSEVPQNLSASRPQDRQFILSSKKLLLSDSGFYLCAWDTGREEKLFFGSGTQLSVL.

This clone appeared once. The genes are TRBV6-1 and TRBJ2-7; no clear D gene. The CDR3 spans 10 residues. V dropped 2 bases and J dropped 9 bases, with 5 bases sitting between them. Germline CDR1 is MNHNS and CDR2 is SASEGT. The CDR3 reads CASSEWGQYF. The CDR3 coding sequence is TGTGCCAGCAGTGAATGGGGGCAGTACTTC.